Listed below are T cell receptor beta chains from one sample, sequenced in a study of cytomegalovirus exposure and HLA in healthy donors. Produced via immunoSEQ multiplex PCR; TCRdb's table is partial and in-frame only. Its table records around 40,000 clones. The material sequenced was PBMCs. These receptors came from a middle-aged man in good health and CMV-seropositive. The CDR3 runs from the conserved cysteine through the conserved F or W.

CDR3 protein: CASSLRKGLAGEDFYEQYF; V gene: TRBV5-1; J gene: TRBJ2-7
CDR3 protein: CASSLPRGQSSSYEQYF; V gene: TRBV11-3; J gene: TRBJ2-7
CDR3 protein: CASSARFRGNRETQYF; V gene: TRBV9; J gene: TRBJ2-5
CDR3 protein: CASSLAASVQETQYF; V gene: TRBV5-4; J gene: TRBJ2-5
CDR3 protein: CASIQGVSTEAFF; V gene: TRBV19; J gene: TRBJ1-1
CDR3 protein: CASSVGQSYEQYF; V gene: TRBV9; J gene: TRBJ2-7
CDR3 protein: CAISGQTYEQYF; V gene: TRBV10-3; J gene: TRBJ2-7
CDR3 protein: CASRSGKGTNEKLFF; V gene: TRBV27; J gene: TRBJ1-4
CDR3 protein: CASSPIRVEPNEQFF; V gene: TRBV18; J gene: TRBJ2-1
CDR3 protein: CASSSPSGLNEQFF; V gene: TRBV28; J gene: TRBJ2-1
CDR3 protein: CASSPRTGGGNEQFF; V gene: TRBV27; J gene: TRBJ2-1
CDR3 protein: CASSRGSYNEQFF; V gene: TRBV5-1; J gene: TRBJ2-1
CDR3 protein: CASSEAMAGADTQYF; V gene: TRBV6-1; J gene: TRBJ2-3
CDR3 protein: CASSPSGLAGLTHEQYF; V gene: TRBV18; J gene: TRBJ2-7
CDR3 protein: CASSSGLATTGELFF; V gene: TRBV9; J gene: TRBJ2-2
CDR3 protein: CASSLGTGYEQYF; V gene: TRBV7-8; J gene: TRBJ2-7
CDR3 protein: CASSPGAGASSSYEQYF; V gene: TRBV27; J gene: TRBJ2-7
CDR3 protein: CASSDGQGYGYTF; V gene: TRBV6-4; J gene: TRBJ1-2
CDR3 protein: CASSLVGYEQYF; V gene: TRBV5-1; J gene: TRBJ2-7
CDR3 protein: CASSSSTEAFF; V gene: TRBV28; J gene: TRBJ1-1
CDR3 protein: CASNRPPSSGRSGTGELFF; V gene: TRBV4-1; J gene: TRBJ2-2
CDR3 protein: CASSLIAGDYNEQFF; V gene: TRBV7-9; J gene: TRBJ2-1
CDR3 protein: CASRGLAGGQNEQFF; V gene: TRBV6-4; J gene: TRBJ2-1
CDR3 protein: CASSFSPRTGAYF; V gene: TRBV28; J gene: TRBJ2-4
CDR3 protein: CASSCTGTGYWNEQFF; V gene: TRBV21-1; J gene: TRBJ2-1
CDR3 protein: CASRDRQGGYGYTF; V gene: TRBV6-1; J gene: TRBJ1-2
CDR3 protein: CASRGGPSGRSDTQYF; V gene: TRBV7-2; J gene: TRBJ2-3
CDR3 protein: CASSPRQGRDEQFF; V gene: TRBV9; J gene: TRBJ2-1
CDR3 protein: CASSILAGVTGELFF; V gene: TRBV19; J gene: TRBJ2-2
CDR3 protein: CASSRTGTTEAFF; V gene: TRBV19; J gene: TRBJ1-1
CDR3 protein: CASSIRPPVNYGYTF; V gene: TRBV2; J gene: TRBJ1-2
CDR3 protein: CAWSPGYGNQPQHF; V gene: TRBV30; J gene: TRBJ1-5
CDR3 protein: CSAQGAGDTQYF; V gene: TRBV29-1; J gene: TRBJ2-3
CDR3 protein: CATIVTGNTEAFF; V gene: TRBV30; J gene: TRBJ1-1
CDR3 protein: CASSSSGTSGRAYEQYF; V gene: TRBV13; J gene: TRBJ2-7
CDR3 protein: CASSLRTSGTDTQYF; V gene: TRBV7-2; J gene: TRBJ2-3
CDR3 protein: CASSGTSGYEQYF; V gene: TRBV28; J gene: TRBJ2-7
CDR3 protein: CASSLGQDYSYEQYF; V gene: TRBV5-1; J gene: TRBJ2-7
CDR3 protein: CAIKGEGAGEETQYF; V gene: TRBV10-3; J gene: TRBJ2-5
CDR3 protein: CATSRDRGIMNTEAFF; V gene: TRBV15; J gene: TRBJ1-1
CDR3 protein: CATSSPLAGGDRDTQYF; V gene: TRBV15; J gene: TRBJ2-3
CDR3 protein: CASSPTPPEMTQYF; V gene: TRBV7-8; J gene: TRBJ2-5
CDR3 protein: CASSLSGETQYF; V gene: TRBV11-3; J gene: TRBJ2-5
CDR3 protein: CASSQGRVESPLHF; V gene: TRBV4-3; J gene: TRBJ1-6
CDR3 protein: CASSISGSTAGELFF; V gene: TRBV19; J gene: TRBJ2-2
CDR3 protein: CASSQVSVASGTSSGANVLTF; V gene: TRBV4-1; J gene: TRBJ2-6
CDR3 protein: CSVGPGGNTEAFF; V gene: TRBV29-1; J gene: TRBJ1-1
CDR3 protein: CASSSGLADNEQFF; V gene: TRBV7-2; J gene: TRBJ2-1
CDR3 protein: CAISEPDREVGYTF; V gene: TRBV10-3; J gene: TRBJ1-2
CDR3 protein: CASSSQSRTGLFF; V gene: TRBV27; J gene: TRBJ1-4
CDR3 protein: CASSLAGGNAYEQYF; V gene: TRBV7-9; J gene: TRBJ2-7
CDR3 protein: CASSWTGDANQPQHF; V gene: TRBV19; J gene: TRBJ1-5